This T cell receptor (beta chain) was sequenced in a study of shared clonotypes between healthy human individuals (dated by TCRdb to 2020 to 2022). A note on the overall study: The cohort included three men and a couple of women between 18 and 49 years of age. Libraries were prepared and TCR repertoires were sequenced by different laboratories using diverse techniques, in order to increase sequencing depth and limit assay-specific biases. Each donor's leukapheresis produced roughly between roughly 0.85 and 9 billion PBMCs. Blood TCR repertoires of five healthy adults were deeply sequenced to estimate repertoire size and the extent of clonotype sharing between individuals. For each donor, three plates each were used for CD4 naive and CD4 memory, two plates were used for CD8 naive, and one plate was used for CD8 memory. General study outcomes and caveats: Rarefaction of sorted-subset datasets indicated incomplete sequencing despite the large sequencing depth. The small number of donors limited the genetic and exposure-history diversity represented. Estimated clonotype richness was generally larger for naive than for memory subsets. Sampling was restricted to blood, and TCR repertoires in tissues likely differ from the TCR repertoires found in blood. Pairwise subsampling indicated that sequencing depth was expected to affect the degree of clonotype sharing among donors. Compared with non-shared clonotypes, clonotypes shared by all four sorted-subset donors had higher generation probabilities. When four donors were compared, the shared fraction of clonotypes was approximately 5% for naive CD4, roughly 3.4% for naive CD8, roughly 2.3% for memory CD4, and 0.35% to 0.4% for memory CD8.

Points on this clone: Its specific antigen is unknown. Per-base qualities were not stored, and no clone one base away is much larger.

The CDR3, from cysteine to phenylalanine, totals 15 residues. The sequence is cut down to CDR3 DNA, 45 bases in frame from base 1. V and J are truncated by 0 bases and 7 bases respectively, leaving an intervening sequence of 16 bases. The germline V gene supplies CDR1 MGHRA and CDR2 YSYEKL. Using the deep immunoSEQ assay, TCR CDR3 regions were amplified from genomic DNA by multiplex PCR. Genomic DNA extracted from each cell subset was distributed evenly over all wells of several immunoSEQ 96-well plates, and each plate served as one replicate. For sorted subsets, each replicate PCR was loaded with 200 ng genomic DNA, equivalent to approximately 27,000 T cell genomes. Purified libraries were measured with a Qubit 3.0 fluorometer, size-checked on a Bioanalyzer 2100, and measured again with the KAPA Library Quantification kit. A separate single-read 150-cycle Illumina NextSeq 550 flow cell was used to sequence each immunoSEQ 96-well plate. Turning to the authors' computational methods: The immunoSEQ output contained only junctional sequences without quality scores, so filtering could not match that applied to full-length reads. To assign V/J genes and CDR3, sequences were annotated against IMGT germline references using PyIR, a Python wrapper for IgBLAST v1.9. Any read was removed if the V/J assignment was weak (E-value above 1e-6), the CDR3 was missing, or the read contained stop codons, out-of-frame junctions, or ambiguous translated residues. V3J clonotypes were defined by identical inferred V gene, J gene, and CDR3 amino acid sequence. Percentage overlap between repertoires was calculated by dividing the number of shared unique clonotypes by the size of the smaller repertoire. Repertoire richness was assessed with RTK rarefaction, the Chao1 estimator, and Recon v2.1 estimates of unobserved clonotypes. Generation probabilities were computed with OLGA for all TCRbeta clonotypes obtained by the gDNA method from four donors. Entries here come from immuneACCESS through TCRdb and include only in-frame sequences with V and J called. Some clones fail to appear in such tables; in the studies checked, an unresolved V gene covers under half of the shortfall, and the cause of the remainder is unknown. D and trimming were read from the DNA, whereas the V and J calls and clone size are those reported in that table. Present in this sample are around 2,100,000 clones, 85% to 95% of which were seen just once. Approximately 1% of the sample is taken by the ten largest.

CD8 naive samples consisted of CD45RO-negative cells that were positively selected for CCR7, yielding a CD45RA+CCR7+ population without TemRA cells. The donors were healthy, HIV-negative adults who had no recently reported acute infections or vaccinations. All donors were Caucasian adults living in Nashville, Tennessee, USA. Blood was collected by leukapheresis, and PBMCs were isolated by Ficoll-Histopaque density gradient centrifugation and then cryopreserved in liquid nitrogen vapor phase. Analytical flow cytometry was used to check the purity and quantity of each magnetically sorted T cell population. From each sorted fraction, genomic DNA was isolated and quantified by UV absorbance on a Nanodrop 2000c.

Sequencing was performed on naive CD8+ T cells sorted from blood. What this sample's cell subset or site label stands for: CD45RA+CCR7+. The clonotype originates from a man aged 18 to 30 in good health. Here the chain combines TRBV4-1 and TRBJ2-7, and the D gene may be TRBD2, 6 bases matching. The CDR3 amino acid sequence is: CASSQEIDSRGEQYF. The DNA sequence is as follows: TGCGCCAGCAGCCAAGAGATTGACAGCCGGGGGGAGCAGTACTTC.